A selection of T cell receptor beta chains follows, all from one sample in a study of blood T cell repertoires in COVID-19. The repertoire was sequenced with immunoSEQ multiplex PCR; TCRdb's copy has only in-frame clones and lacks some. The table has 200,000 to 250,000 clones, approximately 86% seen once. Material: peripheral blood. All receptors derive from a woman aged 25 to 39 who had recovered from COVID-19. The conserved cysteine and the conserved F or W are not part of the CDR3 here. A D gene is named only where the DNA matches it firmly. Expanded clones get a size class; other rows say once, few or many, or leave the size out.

CDR3 protein: ASSSGQGSYNEQF; clone size: once; J gene: TRBJ2-1; V gene: TRBV7-6; D gene: TRBD1
CDR3 protein: ASSASWRDTQY; clone size: NA; J gene: TRBJ2-3; V gene: TRBV10-2; D gene: NA
CDR3 protein: ASLQDGNTEAF; clone size: NA; J gene: TRBJ1-1; V gene: TRBV2; D gene: NA
CDR3 protein: ASSDLGGDGYT; clone size: NA; J gene: TRBJ1-2; V gene: TRBV10-2; D gene: TRBD1
CDR3 protein: ASSARDSNQPQH; clone size: NA; J gene: TRBJ1-5; V gene: TRBV4-1; D gene: NA
CDR3 protein: SAPTYLCTCRVGPCTDTQY; clone size: NA; J gene: TRBJ2-3; V gene: TRBV29-1; D gene: NA
CDR3 protein: ASSPLQNGLEGYT; clone size: NA; J gene: TRBJ1-2; V gene: TRBV18; D gene: NA
CDR3 protein: ASSLSGYGEAF; clone size: few; J gene: TRBJ1-1; V gene: TRBV18; D gene: NA
CDR3 protein: ASSLHSESYEQY; clone size: once; J gene: TRBJ2-7; V gene: TRBV11-3; D gene: NA
CDR3 protein: ASSDLGGANTGELF; clone size: NA; J gene: TRBJ2-2; V gene: TRBV2; D gene: TRBD1
CDR3 protein: ASSYPDREVGYGYT; clone size: NA; J gene: TRBJ1-2; V gene: TRBV6-2/TRBV6-3; D gene: TRBD1
CDR3 protein: ASSPPGWENEKLF; clone size: NA; J gene: TRBJ1-4; V gene: TRBV18; D gene: NA
CDR3 protein: ASSPRDRGNTEAF; clone size: NA; J gene: TRBJ1-1; V gene: TRBV7-2; D gene: TRBD1
CDR3 protein: ASSLPMGNLA; clone size: NA; J gene: TRBJ1-4; V gene: TRBV11-2; D gene: NA
CDR3 protein: ASSPGDGGTQY; clone size: NA; J gene: TRBJ2-3; V gene: TRBV18; D gene: NA
CDR3 protein: ASSLGQVSGANVLT; clone size: NA; J gene: TRBJ2-6; V gene: TRBV5-4; D gene: NA
CDR3 protein: ASSLQGVPDTQY; clone size: NA; J gene: TRBJ2-3; V gene: TRBV5-1; D gene: NA